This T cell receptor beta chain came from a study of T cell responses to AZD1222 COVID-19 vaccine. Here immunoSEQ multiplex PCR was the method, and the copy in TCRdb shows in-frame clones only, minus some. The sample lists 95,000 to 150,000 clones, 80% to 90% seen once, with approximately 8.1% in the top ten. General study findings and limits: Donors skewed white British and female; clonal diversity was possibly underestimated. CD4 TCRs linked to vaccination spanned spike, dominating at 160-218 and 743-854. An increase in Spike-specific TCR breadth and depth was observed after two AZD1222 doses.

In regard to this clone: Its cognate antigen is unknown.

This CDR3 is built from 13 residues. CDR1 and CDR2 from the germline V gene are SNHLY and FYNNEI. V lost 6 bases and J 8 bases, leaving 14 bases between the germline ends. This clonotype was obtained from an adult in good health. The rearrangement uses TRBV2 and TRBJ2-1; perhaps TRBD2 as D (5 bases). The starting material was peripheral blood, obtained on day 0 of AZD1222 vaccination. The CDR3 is CASRDSRVDEQFF. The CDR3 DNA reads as TGTGCCAGCAGGGACTCGAGGGTGGATGAGCAGTTCTTC.